A single sample gave rise to the 32 T cell receptor beta chains below, sequenced in a study of PD-1 blockade in classical Hodgkin lymphoma. The protocol was immunoSEQ multiplex PCR, while the TCRdb copy is restricted to in-frame clones and leaves out a portion. The sample has over 15,000 clones, less than 85% seen once; the top ten hold around 40%. The time point is: cycle 4 day 1 (C4D1), after 5 to 7 weeks of nivolumab. All the patients suffered relapse after autologous stem cell transplantation, and brentuximab vedotin exposure differed. This sample comprised peripheral blood mononuclear cells (PBMCs), obtained before the fourth cycle of nivolumab. The origin of the receptors is a human donor with classical Hodgkin lymphoma.

The rearrangement uses TRBV6-5 and TRBJ1-1; D unclear. Trimming cost V 6 bases and J 1 base, with 15 bases left between them. The CDR3 sequence is 15 residues long. Germline values: CDR1 MNHEY, CDR2 SVGAGI. Written as DNA, the CDR3 is TGTGCCAGCAGCACCGGCCGGTTGGAGAACACTGAAGCTTTCTTT. Translation: CASSTGRLENTEAFF.

This clone has a single count. This rearrangement joins TRBV13 to TRBJ1-1; D is uncertain. V gave up 5 bases and J gave up 1 base, with 14 bases separating them. From germline, CDR1 is PRHDT and CDR2 FYEKMQ (reference sequence). The CDR3 runs 15 residues. In DNA, the CDR3 is TGTGCCAGCAGCCTTCACAAGCTGAGGAACACTGAAGCTTTCTTT. This encodes CASSLHKLRNTEAFF.

The chain recombines TRBV6-5 with TRBJ2-7; D possibly uses TRBD1 or TRBD2 (6 bases each). The ends were cut back, 2 bases at V and 3 bases at J, with 11 bases in the middle. This CDR3 spans 14 amino acids. CDR1 is MNHEY, CDR2 SVGAGI, per germline. In nucleotides, the CDR3 is TGTGCCAGCAGTTACCTGGGGGGCCTCTACGAGCAGTACTTC. It encodes CASSYLGGLYEQYF.

This clone was detected only once. The chain links TRBV4-1 to TRBJ2-3; no definite D call. CDR3 length: 14 residues. V lost 4 bases, J lost 4 bases, and 12 bases lay in between. Germline CDR1 is MGHRA and CDR2 is YSYEKL. The chain's CDR3 is CASSLPVIADTQYF. The CDR3 region has the DNA TGCGCCAGCAGCCTTCCTGTAATTGCAGATACGCAGTATTTT.

The CDR3: CASSVTDSGSPLHF. The CDR3 nucleotides read TGTGCCAGCAGCGTGACAGATTCAGGTTCACCCCTCCACTTT. The rearrangement links TRBV9 to TRBJ1-6, with D maybe TRBD1 (5 bases). The CDR3 covers 14 residues. Germline CDR1 SGDLS, CDR2 YYNGEE. The V end lost 2 bases, the J end lost 9 bases, and 12 bases lay between the germline ends.

The chain is built from TRBV4-3 and TRBJ2-7; D may match TRBD1 or TRBD2 (6 bases each). This CDR3 contains 15 residues. Per germline, CDR1 LGHNA and CDR2 YSLEER. Trimming pared 2 bases from V and 5 bases from J, leaving 16 bases between. The CDR3 bases are TGCGCCAGCAGCCAAAAGGAGGGGGGTGTCGACGAGCAGTACTTC. Translated: CASSQKEGGVDEQYF.

The chain employs TRBV4-1 and TRBJ2-7; possible D gene TRBD2, 5 bases. Trimming took off 3 bases at V and 2 bases at J, with 11 bases between the two ends. CDR1 and CDR2 from the germline V gene are MGHRA and YSYEKL. The CDR3 extends over 14 amino acids. CDR3 sequence (DNA): TGCGCCAGCAGCCAGATCCGGGAAGCCTACGAGCAGTACTTC. It codes for CASSQIREAYEQYF.

This clone was detected only once. CDR3 in amino acids: CASSYRGQGYEQYF. The CDR3 coding sequence is TGTGCCAGCAGTTACCGGGGGCAGGGTTACGAGCAGTACTTC. This chain connects TRBV6-6 to TRBJ2-7; D may match TRBD1 or TRBD2 (6 bases each). CDR1 and CDR2 from the germline V gene are MNHNY and SVGAGI (reference sequence). The CDR3 has 14 amino acids. V lost 2 bases to trimming and J lost 4 bases, with 12 bases between them.

The rearrangement joins TRBV5-1 to TRBJ2-1; 11 nucleotides agree with TRBD2. V shed 4 bases, J shed 4 bases, and the junction held 4 bases outside the gene matches. This CDR3 region has 15 residues. Germline CDR1 reads SGHRS; CDR2 reads YFSETQ. CDR3: CASSMTSGEYNEQFF. Written as DNA, the CDR3 is TGCGCCAGCAGCATGACTAGCGGGGAATACAATGAGCAGTTCTTC.

This clone was recorded only once. The J gene is TRBJ2-2, the V gene TRBV7-8, with D unresolved. Germline V gives CDR1 SGHVS, CDR2 FQNEAQ. This CDR3 region has 12 residues. Trimming removed 1 base from V and 6 bases from J, with 3 bases in between. CDR3 sequence (DNA): TGTGCCAGCAGCTTAGGGGCCGGGGAGCTGTTTTTT. Translating it yields CASSLGAGELFF.

The chain combines TRBV4-1 with TRBJ1-1; a possible D gene is TRBD1 (6 bases). Germline lookup yields CDR1 MGHRA and CDR2 YSYEKL. Trimming removed 2 bases at V and 3 bases at J, with 16 bases between. CDR3 length: 16 residues. The CDR3 coding sequence is TGCGCCAGCAGCCAACAACCCGGGGGGCTAGACACTGAAGCTTTCTTT. Its translation is CASSQQPGGLDTEAFF.

The chain employs TRBV6-1 and TRBJ1-1; D is perhaps TRBD1 (5 bases). This CDR3 comprises 9 residues. The V gene's germline CDR1 is MNHNS and CDR2 SASEGT. V lost 10 bases and J lost 5, with 5 bases in between. The CDR3 region is CATGTEAFF. In DNA form, the CDR3 reads TGTGCCACAGGGACTGAAGCTTTCTTT.

CDR3 sequence: CAWSVLRESVEQFF. The CDR3 nucleotides are TGTGCCTGGAGTGTACTGCGGGAGTCCGTTGAGCAGTTCTTC. The V and J genes are TRBV30 and TRBJ2-1, with TRBD2 matching 7 bases. With 0 bases clipped from V and 9 bases from J, the junction kept 8 bases outside the gene matches. Germline loops: CDR1 GTSNPN, CDR2 SVGIG (reference sequence). The CDR3 contains 14 residues.

This clone was found once. The chain combines TRBV2 with TRBJ2-4, with unresolved D. Germline loops: CDR1 SNHLY, CDR2 FYNNEI. The ends were cut back, 3 bases at V and 6 bases at J, with 9 bases in the middle. This CDR3 spans 13 amino acids. The CDR3 region is CASSETLLNIQYF. The CDR3 DNA is TGTGCCAGCAGTGAGACCTTACTAAACATTCAGTACTTC.

The CDR3, as DNA: TGTGCCAGCTCGCAGGGTAGCAATCAGCCCCAGCATTTT. The encoded protein is CASSQGSNQPQHF. This chain uses TRBV18 with TRBJ1-5; the D gene is possibly TRBD1 (5 bases). Deletions cut 6 bases from V and 0 bases from J, with 6 bases between. This CDR3 is 13 amino acids long. From germline, CDR1 is KGHSH and CDR2 LQKENI.

J is TRBJ1-3 and V is TRBV7-9; no clear D. Germline V gene sequence: CDR1 SEHNR, CDR2 FQNEAQ (reference sequence). There are 16 residues in the CDR3. Trimming cost V 1 base and J 0 bases, with 10 bases left between them. In DNA, the CDR3 is TGTGCCAGCAGCTTAGGGCAGCAACACTCTGGAAACACCATATATTTT. Translating it yields CASSLGQQHSGNTIYF.

This clone was observed a single time. The V gene is TRBV2, the J gene TRBJ1-1, with TRBD1 identical over 7 bases. The germline V gene has CDR1 SNHLY and CDR2 FYNNEI. V trimming: 8 bases; J trimming: 3 bases; junction bases outside the gene matches: 0. CDR3 length equals 11 residues. CDR3 sequence: CASQGDTEAFF. CDR3 coding DNA: TGTGCCAGCCAGGGGGACACTGAAGCTTTCTTT.

By frequency in the sample, this clone is medium-sized. The V call is TRBV2, the J call TRBJ1-1, with D perhaps TRBD1 (5 bases). Germline loops: CDR1 SNHLY, CDR2 FYNNEI. The ends were cut back, 5 bases at V and 0 bases at J, with 16 bases in the middle. The CDR3 totals 16 residues. CDR3 in amino acids: CASSSGSHLMNTEAFF. The CDR3 DNA is TGTGCCAGCAGTTCAGGGAGTCATCTCATGAACACTGAAGCTTTCTTT.

The chain employs TRBV7-9 and TRBJ1-5; TRBD1 might be the D (6 bases). Germline assignment: CDR1 SEHNR and CDR2 FQNEAQ (reference sequence). The CDR3 runs to 18 residues. V gave up 5 bases and J gave up 0 bases, with 20 bases separating them. CDR3 protein: CASSPPGHPFDSNQPQHF. CDR3 bases: TGTGCCAGCAGCCCCCCGGGACACCCATTCGATAGCAATCAGCCCCAGCATTTT.

This chain connects TRBV28 to TRBJ2-3; the D is unclear. Germline loops: CDR1 MDHEN, CDR2 SYDVKM. The V and J ends lost 8 bases and 0 bases respectively, with 9 bases between them. The CDR3 is made up of 13 amino acids. This CDR3 reads CASEDTSTDTQYF. The CDR3 nucleotides read TGTGCCAGCGAGGATACTAGCACAGATACGCAGTATTTT.

The table lists this clone with a few counts. The chain links TRBV2 to TRBJ1-2, with D uncertain. The V and J ends lost 3 bases and 5 bases respectively, with 4 bases between them. Germline values: CDR1 SNHLY, CDR2 FYNNEI. The CDR3 runs to 11 residues. The chain's CDR3 is CASSEVYGYTF. CDR3 sequence (DNA): TGTGCCAGCAGTGAGGTGTATGGCTACACCTTC.

This clone was seen more than once but under ten times. The chain carries TRBV7-2 and TRBJ2-7; D may be TRBD1 (6 bases). V lost 3 bases and J 4 bases, leaving 16 bases between the germline ends. The CDR3 totals 15 residues. The germline V gene encodes CDR1 SGHTA and CDR2 FQGNSA. The CDR3 DNA reads TGTGCCAGCAGCTTCCTCCGACAGGTTGATTACGAGCAGTACTTC. Protein: CASSFLRQVDYEQYF. The whole variable domain, filled in from reference TRBV7-2 and TRBJ2-7, reads GAGVSQSPSNKVTEKGKDVELRCDPISGHTALYWYRQSLGQGLEFLIYFQGNSAPDKSGLPSDRFSAERTGGSVSTLTIQRTQQEDSAVYLCASSFLRQVDYEQYFGPGTRLTVT.

The chain combines TRBV7-6 with TRBJ1-1; D not certain. This CDR3 region has 15 residues. The germline V gene has CDR1 SGHVS and CDR2 FNYEAQ. V dropped 4 bases and J dropped 0 bases, with 12 bases sitting between them. The CDR3 reads CASSSPGPLNTEAFF. The CDR3 nucleotides read TGTGCCAGCAGCTCGCCGGGCCCCTTGAACACTGAAGCTTTCTTT.

V is TRBV2 and J is TRBJ1-4; D gene unclear. CDR1 and CDR2 (germline): SNHLY, FYNNEI. V was pared by 4 bases and J by 0 bases, with 9 bases between. The length of the CDR3 is 15 residues. For the CDR3, the DNA is TGTGCCAGCAGTGCCCAGTCTACAACTAATGAAAAACTGTTTTTT. Protein: CASSAQSTTNEKLFF.

This clone was picked up a small number of times. The CDR3 is CASSLGTGELFF. CDR3 in DNA: TGTGCCAGCAGCTTAGGAACCGGGGAGCTGTTTTTT. The V and J genes are TRBV7-7 and TRBJ2-2; D remains ambiguous. The germline CDR1 and CDR2 sequences are SSHAT and FNYEAQ (reference sequence). The CDR3 spans 12 residues. V was shortened by 1 base and J by 5 bases, with 2 bases between the two germline ends.

The chain has TRBV6-5 and TRBJ2-7; D not certain. Germline V lookup: CDR1 MNHEY, CDR2 SVGAGI. The CDR3 runs to 11 residues. V gave up 2 bases and J gave up 6 bases, with 5 bases separating them. CDR3 DNA sequence: TGTGCCAGCAGTTACGCGGCCGAGCAGTACTTC. Its protein product is CASSYAAEQYF.

The table lists this clone with many counts. The sample carries other DNA sequences with the same CDR3. This rearrangement joins TRBV2 to TRBJ1-6; unclear D gene. Germline values: CDR1 SNHLY, CDR2 FYNNEI. The CDR3 covers 12 residues. Trimming took off 4 bases at V and 9 bases at J, with 7 bases between the two ends. The CDR3, as DNA: TGTGCCAGCAGTGTGGGGAGTTCACCCCTCCACTTT. It codes for CASSVGSSPLHF.

This chain connects TRBV7-8 to TRBJ1-2; D not certain. The germline V gene has CDR1 SGHVS and CDR2 FQNEAQ. CDR3 length equals 12 residues. V lost 2 bases to trimming and J lost 4 bases, with 5 bases between them. CDR3 sequence (DNA): TGTGCCAGCAGCTTATACAGCTATGGCTACACCTTC. The encoded protein is CASSLYSYGYTF.

This clone was counted once. The V call is TRBV4-3, the J call TRBJ2-7; 12 bases fit TRBD2. The germline V gene has CDR1 LGHNA and CDR2 YSLEER. The V segment lost 3 bases and the J segment 5 bases; nucleotides outside the gene matches: 11. This CDR3 has 17 residues. CDR3: CASSQEALAGGPDEQYF. CDR3 nucleotides: TGCGCCAGCAGCCAGGAAGCTCTAGCGGGAGGGCCTGACGAGCAGTACTTC.

A single count supports this clone. CDR3 region: CASSLNTGREAFF. The CDR3 DNA is TGTGCCAGCAGTCTTAATACAGGGCGTGAAGCTTTCTTT. The chain couples TRBV6-5 to TRBJ1-1; D possibly corresponds to TRBD1 (6 bases). Looked up from germline, CDR1 is MNHEY and CDR2 is SVGAGI. V was shortened by 5 bases and J by 7 bases, with 14 bases between the two germline ends. This CDR3 region has 13 residues.

This clone was recorded only once. This chain uses TRBV19 with TRBJ2-6; D is possibly TRBD1 or TRBD2 (5 bases each). CDR1 and CDR2 (germline): LNHDA, SQIVND (reference sequence). The CDR3 spans 15 residues. Trimming removed 4 bases at V and 2 bases at J, with 9 bases between. CDR3 DNA sequence: TGTGCCAGTAGTACGGGGACGGCTGGGGCCAACGTCCTGACTTTC. It translates to CASSTGTAGANVLTF.

This sequence joins TRBV19 and TRBJ2-2; possibly TRBD1 for D (5 bases). Trimming took off 3 bases at V and 1 base at J, with 12 bases between the two ends. Germline loops: CDR1 LNHDA, CDR2 SQIVND (reference sequence). The CDR3 has 16 amino acids. CDR3 region: CASSIPDILNTGELFF. For the CDR3, the DNA is TGTGCCAGTAGTATCCCGGACATCCTGAACACCGGGGAGCTGTTTTTT.